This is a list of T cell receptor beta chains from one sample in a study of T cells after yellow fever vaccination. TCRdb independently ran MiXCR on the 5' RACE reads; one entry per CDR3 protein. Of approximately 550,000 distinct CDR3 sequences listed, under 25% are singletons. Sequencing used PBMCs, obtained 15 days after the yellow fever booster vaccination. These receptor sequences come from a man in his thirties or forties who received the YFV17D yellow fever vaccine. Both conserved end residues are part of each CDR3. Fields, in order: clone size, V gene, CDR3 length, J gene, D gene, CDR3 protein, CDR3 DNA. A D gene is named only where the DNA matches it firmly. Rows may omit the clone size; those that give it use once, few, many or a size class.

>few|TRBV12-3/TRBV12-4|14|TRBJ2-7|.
CASSLGSGGLEQYF
TGTGCCAGCAGTTTAGGGTCGGGGGGCCTCGAGCAGTACTTC
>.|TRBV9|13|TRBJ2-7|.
CASSAGPTYEQYF
TGTGCCAGCAGCGCCGGACCGACCTACGAGCAGTACTTC
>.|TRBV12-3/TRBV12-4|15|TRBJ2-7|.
CASSPLVGGVYEQYF
TGTGCCAGCAGTCCCCTAGTGGGCGGGGTTTACGAGCAGTACTTC
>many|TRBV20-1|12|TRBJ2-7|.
CSARTSLGEQYF
TGCAGTGCTAGAACTAGCCTGGGCGAGCAGTACTTC
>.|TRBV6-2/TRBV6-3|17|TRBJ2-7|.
CASSYSTTAHGSYEQYF
TGTGCCAGCAGTTACTCTACGACTGCCCATGGCTCCTACGAGCAGTACTTC
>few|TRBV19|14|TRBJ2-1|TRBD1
CATNRDSPYNEQFF
TGTGCCACCAATCGGGACAGCCCCTACAATGAGCAGTTCTTC
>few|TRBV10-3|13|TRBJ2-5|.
CAISTPYQETQYF
TGTGCCATCAGTACACCGTACCAAGAGACCCAGTACTTC
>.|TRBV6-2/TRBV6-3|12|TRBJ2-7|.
CASEGQTYEQYF
TGTGCCAGCGAGGGGCAGACCTACGAGCAGTACTTC
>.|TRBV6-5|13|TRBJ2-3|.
CASSYPPTDTQYF
TGTGCCAGCAGTTATCCTCCCACAGATACGCAGTATTTT
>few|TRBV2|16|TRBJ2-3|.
CASSFGLSPLRDTQYF
TGTGCCAGCAGTTTTGGACTTTCCCCACTCCGGGATACGCAGTATTTT
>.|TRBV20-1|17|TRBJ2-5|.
CSARDLDGSEHWETQYF
TGCAGTGCTAGAGATCTGGACGGGAGCGAGCACTGGGAGACCCAGTACTTC
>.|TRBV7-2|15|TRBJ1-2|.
CASSLERTTYYGYTF
TGTGCCAGCAGCTTAGAGAGGACAACCTACTATGGCTACACCTTC
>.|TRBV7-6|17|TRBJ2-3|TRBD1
CASSFLAPDRGDNTQYF
TGTGCCAGCAGCTTTTTGGCCCCGGACAGGGGCGATAATACGCAGTATTTT
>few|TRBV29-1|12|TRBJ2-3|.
CSVELGPDTQYF
TGCAGCGTTGAGCTGGGGCCAGATACGCAGTATTTT
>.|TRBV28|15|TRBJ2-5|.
CASSLGTRRGETQYF
TGTGCCAGCAGTTTAGGGACTCGCCGGGGAGAGACCCAGTACTTC
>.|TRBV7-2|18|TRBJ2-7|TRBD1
CASSLAISTATGAYEQYF
TGTGCCAGCAGCTTAGCGATATCCACAGCAACAGGGGCCTACGAGCAGTACTTC
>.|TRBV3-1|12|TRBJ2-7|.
CASGRGAYEQYF
TGTGCCAGCGGGAGAGGGGCCTACGAGCAGTACTTC
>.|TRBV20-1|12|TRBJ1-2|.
CSAQWAYYGYTF
TGCAGTGCTCAGTGGGCGTACTATGGCTACACCTTC
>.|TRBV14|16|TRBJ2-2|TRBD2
CASSPLAEMNTGELFF
TGTGCCAGCAGTCCCCTAGCGGAGATGAACACCGGGGAGCTGTTTTTT
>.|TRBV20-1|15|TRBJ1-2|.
CSASLVAGTINGYTF
TGCAGTGCTAGCCTTGTGGCAGGGACAATCAATGGCTACACCTTC
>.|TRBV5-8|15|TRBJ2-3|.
CASSPGRSYTDTQYF
TGTGCCAGCAGCCCAGGGAGGAGCTATACAGATACGCAGTATTTT
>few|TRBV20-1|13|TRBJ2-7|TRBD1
CSASGTAAFEQYF
TGCAGTGCTAGCGGGACAGCCGCTTTTGAGCAGTACTTC
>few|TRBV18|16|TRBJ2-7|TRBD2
CASSPYGTSGAYEQYF
TGTGCCAGCTCACCCTACGGGACTAGCGGCGCCTACGAGCAGTACTTC
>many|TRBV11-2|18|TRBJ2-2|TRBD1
CASSLRTGGETNTGELFF
TGTGCCAGCAGCCTAAGGACAGGGGGCGAGACGAACACCGGGGAGCTGTTTTTT
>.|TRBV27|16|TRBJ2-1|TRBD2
CASSFQTSGNYNEQFF
TGTGCCAGCAGTTTCCAGACTAGCGGTAACTACAATGAGCAGTTCTTC
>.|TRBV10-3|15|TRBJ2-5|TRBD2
CAISETSAYQETQYF
TGTGCCATCAGTGAAACTAGCGCGTACCAAGAGACCCAGTACTTC
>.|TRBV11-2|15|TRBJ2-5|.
CASSALLEGQETQYF
TGTGCCAGCAGCGCCCTACTGGAGGGGCAAGAGACCCAGTACTTC
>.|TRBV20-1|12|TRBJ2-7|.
CSARHRPYEQYF
TGCAGTGCTAGACACCGACCCTACGAGCAGTACTTC
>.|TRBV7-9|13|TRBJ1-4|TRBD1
CATGTGGHEKLFF
TGTGCCACAGGGACAGGGGGCCATGAAAAACTGTTTTTT
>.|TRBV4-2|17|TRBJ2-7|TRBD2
CASSQGTSGRIVSEQYF
TGTGCCAGCAGCCAAGGGACTAGCGGGAGAATAGTGAGCGAGCAGTACTTC
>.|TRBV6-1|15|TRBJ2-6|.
CASSPMRGQANVLTF
TGTGCCAGCAGCCCTATGAGGGGTCAGGCCAACGTCCTGACTTTC
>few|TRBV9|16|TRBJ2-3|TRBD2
CASSASSGTAVDTQYF
TGTGCCAGCAGCGCATCTAGCGGGACGGCCGTGGATACGCAGTATTTT
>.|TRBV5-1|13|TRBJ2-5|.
CASLQGVGETQYF
TGCGCCAGCCTCCAGGGCGTTGGGGAGACCCAGTACTTC
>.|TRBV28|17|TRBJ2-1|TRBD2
CASSLPASGARAPEQFF
TGTGCCAGCAGTTTACCGGCTAGCGGGGCCCGGGCCCCTGAGCAGTTCTTC
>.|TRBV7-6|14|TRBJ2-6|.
CASSRLPTPVVLTF
TGTGCCAGCAGCCGACTCCCCACCCCCGTCGTCCTGACTTTC
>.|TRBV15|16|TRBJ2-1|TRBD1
CATSRGTTGPGREQFF
TGTGCCACCAGCAGAGGAACGACAGGGCCTGGGCGGGAGCAGTTCTTC
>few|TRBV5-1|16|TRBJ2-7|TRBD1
CASREVTGMGTYEQYF
TGCGCCAGCAGGGAGGTGACAGGGATGGGCACCTACGAGCAGTACTTC
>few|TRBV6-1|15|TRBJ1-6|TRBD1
CASTRTGGRNSPLHF
TGTGCCAGCACCCGGACAGGGGGGCGAAATTCACCCCTCCACTTT
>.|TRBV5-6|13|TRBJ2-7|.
CASSLVATYEQYF
TGTGCCAGCAGCTTGGTTGCTACCTACGAGCAGTACTTC
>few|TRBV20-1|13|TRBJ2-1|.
CSAKSGTHNEQFF
TGCAGTGCTAAGTCCGGGACTCACAATGAGCAGTTCTTC
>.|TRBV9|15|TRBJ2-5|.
CASNRDGATAETQYF
TGTGCCAGCAATCGGGACGGGGCGACCGCGGAGACCCAGTACTTC
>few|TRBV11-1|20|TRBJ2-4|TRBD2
CASSFWSGTSSGRAGNIQYF
TGTGCCAGCAGCTTCTGGAGTGGGACTTCTAGCGGGAGGGCCGGGAACATTCAGTACTTC
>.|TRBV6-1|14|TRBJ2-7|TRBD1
CASRTGATSYEQYF
TGTGCCAGCAGAACAGGGGCGACCTCCTACGAGCAGTACTTC
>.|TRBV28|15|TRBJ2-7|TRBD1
CASSFRDRSAYEQYF
TGTGCCAGCAGTTTTAGGGACAGGTCCGCCTACGAGCAGTACTTC
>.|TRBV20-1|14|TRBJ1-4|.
CSARRGSDNEKLFF
TGCAGTGCTAGGAGGGGCAGCGATAATGAAAAACTGTTTTTT
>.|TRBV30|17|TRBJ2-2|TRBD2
CASSGTSSYLVSGELFF
TGTGCCTCCAGCGGGACTAGCTCTTATTTGGTGTCCGGGGAGCTGTTTTTT
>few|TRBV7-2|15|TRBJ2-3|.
CASSLVSTNTDTQYF
TGTGCCAGCAGCTTAGTTTCGACTAACACAGATACGCAGTATTTT
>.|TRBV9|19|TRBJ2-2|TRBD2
CASSVNSMVTSGSDGELFF
TGTGCCAGCAGCGTAAACTCAATGGTGACTAGCGGGAGTGACGGGGAGCTGTTTTTT
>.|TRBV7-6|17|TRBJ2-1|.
CASSLALRDARHNEQFF
TGTGCCAGCAGCTTAGCGCTCAGGGACGCTCGTCACAATGAGCAGTTCTTC
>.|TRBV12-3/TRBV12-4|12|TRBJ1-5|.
CASSLSRQPQHF
TGTGCCAGCAGTTTGTCCCGTCAGCCCCAGCATTTT
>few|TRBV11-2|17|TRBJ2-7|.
CASSTDPASRLEGEQYF
TGTGCCAGCAGCACGGACCCTGCGTCCCGATTGGAAGGCGAGCAGTACTTC
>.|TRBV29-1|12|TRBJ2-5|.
CSVSSGDETQYF
TGCAGCGTTTCATCGGGGGATGAGACCCAGTACTTC
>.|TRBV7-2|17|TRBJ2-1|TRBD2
CASSFRGSYLGYNEQFF
TGTGCCAGCAGCTTCCGCGGGAGTTATTTAGGCTACAATGAGCAGTTCTTC
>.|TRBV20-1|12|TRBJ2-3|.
CSGIGSTDTQYF
TGCAGTGGTATTGGGAGCACAGATACGCAGTATTTT
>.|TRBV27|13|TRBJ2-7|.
CASSQPLASEQYF
TGTGCCAGCAGCCAACCCTTGGCGAGCGAGCAGTACTTC
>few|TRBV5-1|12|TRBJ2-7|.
CASSFGGPEQYF
TGCGCCAGCAGCTTCGGAGGGCCCGAGCAGTACTTC
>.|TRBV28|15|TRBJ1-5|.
CASISGQGAYQPQHF
TGTGCCAGCATTTCCGGGCAGGGCGCCTATCAGCCCCAGCATTTT